The clone carrying this T cell receptor (beta chain) has just a few counts. The antigen remains undetermined. Germline V CDR1 and CDR2: SGHTA, FQGNSA. The CDR3 is 16 amino acids. Trimming at V came to 1 base and at J to 7 bases, leaving 8 bases not matched to a gene. This entry is derived from a study of CD8+ T cells in alopecia areata. Study-wide results and limits: It was observed that many expanded lesional clones persisted in scalp and blood during tofacitinib. Scalp clonality dropped significantly under tofacitinib, as did expanded CD8+ top-100 clones.

Described treatment: oral pan-JAK inhibitor, 5-10 mg twice daily. RNA extraction and reverse transcription yielded cDNA as sequencing template. Here immunoSEQ multiplex PCR was the method, and the copy in TCRdb shows in-frame clones only, minus some. The sample shows under 150,000 clones, under 65% of them seen only once. The chain is built from TRBV7-2 and TRBJ2-3; 10 bases match TRBD2. Specimen: CD4+ T cells sorted from blood, collected at week 4, from a patient treated with tofacitinib. This clonotype was sampled from a human donor with alopecia areata. The CDR3 DNA reads as TGTGCCAGCAGCTTAGACTCTGCTAGCGGGAGTTATACGCAGTATTTT. Its translation: CASSLDSASGSYTQYF. The complete variable domain, with remaining parts taken from reference TRBV7-2 and TRBJ2-3, reads GAGVSQSPSNKVTEKGKDVELRCDPISGHTALYWYRQSLGQGLEFLIYFQGNSAPDKSGLPSDRFSAERTGGSVSTLTIQRTQQEDSAVYLCASSLDSASGSYTQYFGPGTRLTVL.